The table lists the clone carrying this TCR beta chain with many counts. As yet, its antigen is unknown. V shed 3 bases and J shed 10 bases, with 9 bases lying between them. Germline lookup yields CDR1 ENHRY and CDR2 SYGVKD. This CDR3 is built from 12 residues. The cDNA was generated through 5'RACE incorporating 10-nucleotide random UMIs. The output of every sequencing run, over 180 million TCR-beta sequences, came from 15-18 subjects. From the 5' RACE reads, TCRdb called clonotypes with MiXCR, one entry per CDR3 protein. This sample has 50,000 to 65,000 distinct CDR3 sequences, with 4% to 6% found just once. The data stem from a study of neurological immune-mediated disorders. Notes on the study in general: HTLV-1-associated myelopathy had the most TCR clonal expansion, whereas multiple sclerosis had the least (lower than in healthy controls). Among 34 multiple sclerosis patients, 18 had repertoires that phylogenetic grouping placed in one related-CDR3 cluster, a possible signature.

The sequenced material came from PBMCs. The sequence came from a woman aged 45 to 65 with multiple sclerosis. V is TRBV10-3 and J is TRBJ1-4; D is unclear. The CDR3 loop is CAISETEGKLFF. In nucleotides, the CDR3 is TGTGCCATCAGTGAAACCGAGGGAAAACTGTTTTTT.